The 26 T cell receptor beta chains below were found in one sample sequenced in a study of identical twins' blood T cells. TCRdb independently ran MiXCR on the 5' RACE reads; one entry per CDR3 protein. The table shows 300,000 to 400,000 distinct CDR3 sequences, with under 30% occurring only once. Sequencing input: PBMCs. These receptors all come from a woman aged 18 to 55 in good health.

This clonotype showed up just a few times. This chain uses TRBV15 with TRBJ1-6; weak D call: TRBD1 (5 bases). CDR1 is LNHNV, CDR2 YYDKDF, per germline (reference sequence). The CDR3 consists of 13 residues. Trimming removed 6 bases from V and 3 bases from J, with 6 bases in between. The DNA of the CDR3 is TGTGCCACCAGGACAGACTATAATTCACCCCTCCACTTT. Translated, it gives CATRTDYNSPLHF.

In this sample, this clonotype turned up a few times. The gene calls are TRBV5-5 and TRBJ2-3, with D maybe TRBD1 (6 bases). The CDR3 runs to 15 residues. Trimming stripped 3 bases from V and 0 bases from J, with 11 bases between. Germline lookup yields CDR1 SGHKS and CDR2 YYEKEE (reference sequence). CDR3 DNA: TGTGCCAGCAGCTCCGGGACATACAGCACAGATACGCAGTATTTT. Residues: CASSSGTYSTDTQYF.

This clonotype was observed a handful of times. V and J are TRBV29-1 and TRBJ1-1; D perhaps matches TRBD1 (6 bases). The germline CDR1 and CDR2 sequences are SQVTM and ANQGSEA. The CDR3 contains 13 residues. Trimming took 3 bases from V and 6 from J, leaving 14 bases between them. CDR3 in amino acids: CSVDFGGASEAFF. CDR3 sequence (DNA): TGCAGCGTTGATTTTGGGGGCGCATCTGAAGCTTTCTTT.

This chain uses TRBV20-1 with TRBJ1-4, with 7 bases that match TRBD1. V gave up 5 bases and J gave up 5 bases; unmatched junction bases: 5. There are 13 residues in the CDR3. CDR1 is DFQATT and CDR2 is SNEGSKA in the germline V gene (reference sequence). This CDR3 is CSAYDRENEKLFF. In DNA form, the CDR3 reads TGCAGTGCTTACGACAGGGAGAATGAAAAACTGTTTTTT.

In this sample, this clonotype turned up a few times. DNA for the CDR3: TGCAGTGCTAGAGAAGTTACCACAGATACGCAGTATTTT. Amino acids: CSAREVTTDTQYF. J is TRBJ2-3 and V is TRBV20-1; D remains unclear. Germline V gene data show CDR1 as DFQATT and CDR2 as SNEGSKA (reference sequence). V lost 0 bases and J 2 bases, leaving 6 bases between the germline ends. The CDR3 contains 13 residues.

The genes are TRBV18 and TRBJ1-5; D call uncertain. This CDR3 region has 13 residues. Between the trimmed V and J ends, which lost 8 bases and 1 base, there was a span of 9 bases. Germline V gene data show CDR1 as KGHSH and CDR2 as LQKENI. Written as DNA, the CDR3 is TGTGCCAGCCACGAGGACAGCAATCAGCCCCAGCATTTT. This gives the protein CASHEDSNQPQHF.

This clonotype came up a few times. The CDR3 loop reads CASSHGLAGLSYNEQFF. In DNA form, the CDR3 reads TGTGCCAGCAGCCACGGACTAGCGGGCCTCTCCTACAATGAGCAGTTCTTC. The gene calls are TRBV7-6 and TRBJ2-1, with 11 bases lining up with TRBD2. Trimming cost V 5 bases and J 0 bases; bases outside gene matches: 6. Germline V gene sequence: CDR1 SGHVS, CDR2 FNYEAQ. CDR3 length: 17 residues.

This clonotype appeared a few times. This rearrangement joins TRBV20-1 to TRBJ2-2; D is possibly TRBD2 (8 bases). Deletions cut 2 bases from V and 4 bases from J, with 14 bases between. Germline loops: CDR1 DFQATT, CDR2 SNEGSKA (reference sequence). The CDR3 is 15 residues long. The CDR3: CSARPGRGPTGELFF. The CDR3 DNA follows: TGCAGTGCTAGACCCGGGAGGGGGCCCACCGGGGAGCTGTTTTTT.

This clonotype was seen once. A clone one base away is much larger, so this may be a read error. The chain couples TRBV29-1 to TRBJ2-7, with 14 positions matching TRBD2. The CDR3 has 16 amino acids. The V segment lost 4 bases and the J segment 0 bases; nucleotides outside the gene matches: 5. From germline, CDR1 is SQVTM and CDR2 ANQGSEA. As DNA, the CDR3 is TGCAGCGTTGGATGGACTAGCGGGGGGACCTCCTACGAGCAGTACTTC. The encoded protein is CSVGWTSGGTSYEQYF.

The chain couples TRBV29-1 to TRBJ2-2, with a tentative D call TRBD1 (6 bases). The CDR3 spans 13 residues. Trimming cost V 3 bases and J 4 bases, with 9 bases left between them. The germline V gene encodes CDR1 SQVTM and CDR2 ANQGSEA. CDR3 protein: CSVDGQITGELFF. The CDR3 region has the DNA TGCAGCGTTGACGGACAGATCACCGGGGAGCTGTTTTTT.

This clonotype was observed a few times. This chain joins TRBV29-1 and TRBJ1-1, with D uncertain. The germline V gene has CDR1 SQVTM and CDR2 ANQGSEA. The CDR3 has 13 residues. Trimming pared 3 bases from V and 0 bases from J, leaving 8 bases between. The CDR3 reads CSVDRGLNTEAFF. The CDR3 DNA reads as TGCAGCGTTGATCGGGGTTTGAACACTGAAGCTTTCTTT.

This clonotype was seen only a few times. This chain connects TRBV29-1 to TRBJ2-7; TRBD1 might be the D (6 bases). V was cut by 6 bases and J by 5 bases, with 20 bases left in between. This CDR3 comprises 14 residues. Germline CDR1 is SQVTM and CDR2 is ANQGSEA. The chain's CDR3 is CSVDSGHIGHEQYF. CDR3 nucleotides: TGCAGCGTGGATTCGGGACACATAGGACACGAGCAGTACTTC.

This sequence joins TRBV6-4 and TRBJ2-3, with a tentative D call TRBD1 (6 bases). There are 17 residues in the CDR3. Trimming took off 0 bases at V and 1 base at J, with 14 bases between the two ends. CDR1 MRHNA and CDR2 SNTAGT come from the germline V gene. The CDR3 is CASSDSKSSGGTDTQYF. Written as DNA, the CDR3 is TGTGCCAGCAGTGACTCGAAATCATCAGGGGGCACAGATACGCAGTATTTT.

The chain combines TRBV11-1 with TRBJ2-7; no definite D call. The CDR3 runs 11 residues. Between the trimmed V and J ends, which lost 4 bases and 5 bases, there was a span of 6 bases. From germline, CDR1 is SGHAT and CDR2 FQDESV (reference sequence). The CDR3 sequence is CASSSGHEQYF. The CDR3 region has the DNA TGTGCCAGCAGCTCGGGCCACGAGCAGTACTTC.

This clonotype was observed a handful of times. This chain uses TRBV24-1 with TRBJ1-5; perhaps TRBD1 as D (6 bases). Trimming took off 8 bases at V and 0 bases at J, with 13 bases between the two ends. This CDR3 comprises 15 residues. Looked up from germline, CDR1 is KGHDR and CDR2 is SFDVKD. As DNA, the CDR3 is TGTGCCACCAAGGGGACACCCCATAGCAATCAGCCCCAGCATTTT. Translated: CATKGTPHSNQPQHF.

J is TRBJ1-4 and V is TRBV20-1; 9 nucleotides agree with TRBD1. The CDR3 contains 13 residues. V lost 6 bases to trimming and J lost 7 bases; unmatched junction nucleotides: 6. From germline, CDR1 is DFQATT and CDR2 SNEGSKA (reference sequence). In nucleotides, the CDR3 is TGCAGTGCCCAGGACAGGGGACGTGAAAAACTGTTTTTT. Translating gives CSAQDRGREKLFF.

Comments on this clonotype: This clone may be a read error of a much larger clone one base away. The chain has TRBV2 and TRBJ1-2; tentatively, D is TRBD1 (6 bases). This CDR3 region has 15 residues. The germline V gene encodes CDR1 SNHLY and CDR2 FYNNEI. The CDR3 here is CASSVTGRANCGYTF. CDR3 DNA sequence: TGTGCCAGCAGTGTTACAGGGCGGGCTAACTGTGGCTACACCTTC.

This clonotype turned up a few times. The junction does not match germline at one end; this may be a read error. The J gene is TRBJ2-3, the V gene TRBV6-4, with 7 nucleotides matching TRBD2. This CDR3 is built from 16 residues. CDR1 is MRHNA and CDR2 is SNTAGT in the germline V gene. CDR3 region: CASSDFDPASGDTQYF. CDR3 DNA: TGTGCCAGCAGCGACTTTGACCCGGCTAGCGGAGATACGCAGTATTTT.

There are a few counts of this clonotype. V is TRBV2 and J is TRBJ1-6, with a tentative D call TRBD1 (5 bases). Per the germline V gene, CDR1 is SNHLY and CDR2 is FYNNEI. V lost 6 bases and J lost 7, with 13 bases in between. The CDR3 has 14 amino acids. CDR3 bases: TGTGCCAGCAGACGACAGATGCTCAATTCACCCCTCCACTTT. Translated: CASRRQMLNSPLHF. The variable domain in full, completed from reference TRBV2 and TRBJ1-6, reads EPEVTQTPSHQVTQMGQEVILRCVPISNHLYFYWYRQILGQKVEFLVSFYNNEISEKSEIFDDQFSVERPDGSNFTLKIRSTKLEDSAMYFCASRRQMLNSPLHFGNGTRLTVT.

The chain carries TRBV29-1 and TRBJ2-5; TRBD1 aligns across 7 bases. The ends lost 2 bases at V and 4 bases at J; junction bases unmatched: 10. In germline, CDR1 is SQVTM, CDR2 ANQGSEA. The CDR3 spans 15 residues. CDR3: CSVELTGDASETQYF. CDR3 in DNA: TGCAGCGTTGAATTAACAGGGGACGCATCAGAGACCCAGTACTTC.

Comments on this clonotype: A read error may produce the germline difference seen at one junction end. V is TRBV12-3 or TRBV12-4 and J is TRBJ1-1; 8 bases align to TRBD1. The CDR3 contains 13 residues. CDR3 loop: CGSSLGQGTEAFF. The CDR3 DNA sequence: TGTGGCAGCAGTTTAGGACAGGGCACTGAAGCTTTCTTT.

This chain links TRBV14 with TRBJ2-2; D possibly corresponds to TRBD2 (6 bases). V was shortened by 2 bases and J by 6 bases, with 7 bases between the two germline ends. The CDR3 has 13 residues. Germline loops: CDR1 SGHDN, CDR2 FVKESK. The CDR3: CASSQTSPGELFF. The CDR3 DNA reads TGTGCCAGCAGCCAAACTAGCCCCGGGGAGCTGTTTTTT.

This rearrangement joins TRBV5-1 to TRBJ2-7; TRBD2 matches at 8 bases. J lost 0 bases, V lost 4 bases, and 3 bases had no gene match. The germline gives CDR1 SGHRS, CDR2 YFSETQ. The CDR3 length is 14 residues. CDR3 protein: CASSRLANSYEQYF. In DNA, the CDR3 is TGCGCCAGCAGCAGACTAGCGAACTCCTACGAGCAGTACTTC.

The chain has TRBV12-3 or TRBV12-4 and TRBJ2-3; TRBD2 matches at 11 bases. The CDR3 sequence is 18 residues long. V trimming: 6 bases; J trimming: 0 bases; junction bases outside the gene matches: 11. CDR3 protein: CASRSTSGATPSTDTQYF. DNA for the CDR3: TGTGCCAGCAGGTCGACTAGCGGGGCAACCCCTAGCACAGATACGCAGTATTTT.

This clonotype was seen a single time. The chain links TRBV29-1 to TRBJ1-3, with 7 positions matching TRBD1. J was trimmed by 0 bases and V by 5 bases; bases with no gene match: 7. The germline V gene has CDR1 SQVTM and CDR2 ANQGSEA. This CDR3 is 15 amino acids long. CDR3 sequence: CSVLWTGLSGNTIYF. In nucleotides, the CDR3 is TGCAGCGTTCTCTGGACAGGCCTCTCTGGAAACACCATATATTTT.

The rearrangement uses TRBV6-1 and TRBJ1-1; D unresolved. V was cut by 3 bases and J by 1 base, with 12 bases left in between. Germline values: CDR1 MNHNS, CDR2 SASEGT. The CDR3 consists of 15 residues. The CDR3 loop reads CASSDYSLGNTEAFF. In DNA form, the CDR3 reads TGTGCCAGCAGTGATTATTCACTGGGGAACACTGAAGCTTTCTTT.